This note documents a single T cell receptor (beta chain) sequence. Its matching antigen is unknown. This record belongs to a study of T cell responses to AZD1222 COVID-19 vaccine. As for the study in general: It was second doses at about 4 or about 12 weeks that were pooled.

Trimming stripped 5 bases from V and 8 bases from J, with 7 bases between. The germline V gene encodes CDR1 KGHSH and CDR2 LQKENI. CDR3 length: 11 amino acids. Profiling relied on immunoSEQ multiplex PCR, and the TCRdb table lists in-frame clones only, not all of them. Of 110,000 to 150,000 clones detected, approximately 90% appear once; the ten largest clones hold more than 3.5%. The study's findings and limits: Baseline seropositivity occurred in only a handful of AZD1222 recipients. Most donors were white British, females outnumbered males, and clonal diversity was possibly underestimated.

The receptor comes from an adult in good health. Specimen: peripheral blood, collected on day 0 of AZD1222 vaccination. The rearrangement links TRBV18 to TRBJ2-1; D is perhaps TRBD2 (5 bases). CDR3 coding DNA: TGTGCCAGCTCAACGCGGGATGAGCAGTTCTTC. This translates into CASSTRDEQFF.